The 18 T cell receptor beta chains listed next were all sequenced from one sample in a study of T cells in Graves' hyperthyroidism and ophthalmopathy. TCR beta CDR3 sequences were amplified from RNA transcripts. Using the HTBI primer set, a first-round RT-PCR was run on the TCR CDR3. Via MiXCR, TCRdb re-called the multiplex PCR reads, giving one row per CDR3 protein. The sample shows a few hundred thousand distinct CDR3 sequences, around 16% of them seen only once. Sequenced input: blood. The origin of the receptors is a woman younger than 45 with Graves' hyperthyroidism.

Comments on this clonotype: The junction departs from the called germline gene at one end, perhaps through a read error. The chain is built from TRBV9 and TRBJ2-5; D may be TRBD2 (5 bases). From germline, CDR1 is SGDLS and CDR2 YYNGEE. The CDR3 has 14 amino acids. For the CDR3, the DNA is TGTGCCTGCAGCGTAGCGTTATTGGGGGAGACCCAGTACTTC. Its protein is CACSVALLGETQYF.

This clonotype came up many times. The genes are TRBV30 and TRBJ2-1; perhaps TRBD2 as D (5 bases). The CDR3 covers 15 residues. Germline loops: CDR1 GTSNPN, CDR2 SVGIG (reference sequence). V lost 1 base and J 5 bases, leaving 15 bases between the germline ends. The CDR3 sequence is CAWSGGRGADNEQFF. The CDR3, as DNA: TGTGCCTGGAGTGGGGGTCGGGGTGCGGACAATGAGCAGTTCTTC.

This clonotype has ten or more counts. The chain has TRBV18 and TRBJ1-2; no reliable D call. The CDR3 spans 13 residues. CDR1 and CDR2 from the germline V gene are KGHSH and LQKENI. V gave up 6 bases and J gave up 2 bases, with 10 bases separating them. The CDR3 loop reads CASSVTPNYGYTF. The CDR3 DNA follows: TGTGCCAGCTCCGTGACTCCCAACTATGGCTACACCTTC.

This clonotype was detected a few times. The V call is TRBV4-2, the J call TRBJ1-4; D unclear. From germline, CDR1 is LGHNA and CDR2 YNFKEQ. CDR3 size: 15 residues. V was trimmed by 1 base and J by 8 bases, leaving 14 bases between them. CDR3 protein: CASSQGVGVEEKLFF. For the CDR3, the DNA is TGTGCCAGCAGCCAAGGGGTGGGAGTTGAGGAAAAACTGTTTTTT.

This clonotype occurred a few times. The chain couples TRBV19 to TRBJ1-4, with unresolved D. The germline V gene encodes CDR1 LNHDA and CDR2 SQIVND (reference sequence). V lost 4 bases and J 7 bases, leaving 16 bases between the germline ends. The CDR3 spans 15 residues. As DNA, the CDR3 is TGTGCCAGTAGTACGGACGGGCAGAGGACTGAAAAACTGTTTTTT. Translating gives CASSTDGQRTEKLFF.

DNA of the CDR3: TGCAGCGTTGGGGTCGGATCCTATGGCTACACCTTC. Its translation: CSVGVGSYGYTF. V is TRBV29-1 and J is TRBJ1-2, with D unclear. CDR1 and CDR2 from the germline V gene are SQVTM and ANQGSEA. Trimming left V 4 bases short and J 4 bases short, with 10 bases between. This CDR3 comprises 12 residues.

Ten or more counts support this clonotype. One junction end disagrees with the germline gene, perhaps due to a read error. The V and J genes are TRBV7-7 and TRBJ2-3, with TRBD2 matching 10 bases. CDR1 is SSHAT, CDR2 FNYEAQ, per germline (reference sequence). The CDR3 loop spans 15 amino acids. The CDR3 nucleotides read TGTGCTAGCAGCTTAGGTAGCGGGAGGCCAGATACGCAGTATTTT. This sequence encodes CASSLGSGRPDTQYF.

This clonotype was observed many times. CDR3 sequence (DNA): TGTGCCAGCTCACCGGGACCGATAGTCTATGGCTACACCTTC. Amino acids: CASSPGPIVYGYTF. This sequence joins TRBV18 and TRBJ1-2; a possible D gene is TRBD1 (5 bases). The germline CDR1 and CDR2 sequences are KGHSH and LQKENI. The CDR3 covers 14 residues. The ends were cut back, 3 bases at V and 4 bases at J, with 12 bases in the middle.

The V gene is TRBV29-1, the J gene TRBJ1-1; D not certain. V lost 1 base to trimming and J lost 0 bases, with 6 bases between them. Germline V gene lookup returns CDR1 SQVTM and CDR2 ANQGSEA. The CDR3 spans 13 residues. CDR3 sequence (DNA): TGCAGCGTTGAAGGGGCAATGAACACTGAAGCTTTCTTT. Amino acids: CSVEGAMNTEAFF.

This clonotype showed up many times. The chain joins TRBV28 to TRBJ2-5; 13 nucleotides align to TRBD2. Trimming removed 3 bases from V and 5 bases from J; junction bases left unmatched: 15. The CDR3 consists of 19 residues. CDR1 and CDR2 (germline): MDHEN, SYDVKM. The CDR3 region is CASSFPKTVLAGGRETQYF. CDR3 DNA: TGTGCCAGCAGTTTCCCAAAGACCGTACTAGCGGGAGGGCGGGAGACCCAGTACTTC.

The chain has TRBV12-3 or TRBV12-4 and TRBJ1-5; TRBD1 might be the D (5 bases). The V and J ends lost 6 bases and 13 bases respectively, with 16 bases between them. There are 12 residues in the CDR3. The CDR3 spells CASSSWGSGQHF. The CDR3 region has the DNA TGTGCCAGCAGCTCATGGGGGAGCGGGCAGCATTTT.

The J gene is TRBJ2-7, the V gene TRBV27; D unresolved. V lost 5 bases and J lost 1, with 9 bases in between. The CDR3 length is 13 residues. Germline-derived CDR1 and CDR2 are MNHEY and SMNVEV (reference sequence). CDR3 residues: CASSNDASYEQYF. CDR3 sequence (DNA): TGTGCCAGCAGTAATGATGCATCCTACGAGCAGTACTTC.

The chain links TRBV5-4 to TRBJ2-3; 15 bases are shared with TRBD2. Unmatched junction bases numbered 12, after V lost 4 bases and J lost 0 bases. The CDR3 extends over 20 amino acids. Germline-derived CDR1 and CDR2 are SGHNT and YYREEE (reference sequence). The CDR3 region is CASSRLGLAGGGRSTDTQYF. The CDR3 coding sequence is TGTGCCAGCAGCCGCCTCGGACTAGCGGGAGGGGGAAGGAGCACAGATACGCAGTATTTT.

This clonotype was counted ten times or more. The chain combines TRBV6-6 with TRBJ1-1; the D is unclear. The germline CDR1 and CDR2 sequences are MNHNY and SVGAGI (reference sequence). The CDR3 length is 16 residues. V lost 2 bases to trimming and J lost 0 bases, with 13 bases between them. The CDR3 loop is CASSYLLSRLNTEAFF. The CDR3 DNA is TGTGCCAGCAGTTACCTACTGTCGCGGCTGAACACTGAAGCTTTCTTT.

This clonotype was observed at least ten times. This CDR3 is CASSEGPRTGNTIYF. The CDR3, as DNA: TGTGCCAGCAGTGAGGGTCCCCGGACTGGAAACACCATATATTTT. The V gene is TRBV2, the J gene TRBJ1-3; D uncertain. V lost 3 bases and J 2 bases, leaving 11 bases between the germline ends. The germline V gene has CDR1 SNHLY and CDR2 FYNNEI. The CDR3 totals 15 residues.

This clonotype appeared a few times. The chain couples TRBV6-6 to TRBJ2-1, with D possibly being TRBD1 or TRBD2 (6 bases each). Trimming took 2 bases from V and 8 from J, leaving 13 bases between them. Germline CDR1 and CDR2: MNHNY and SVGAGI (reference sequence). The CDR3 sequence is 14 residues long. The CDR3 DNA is TGTGCCAGCAGTTACGTAGGGGGAGGAGATGAGCAGTTCTTC. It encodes CASSYVGGGDEQFF.

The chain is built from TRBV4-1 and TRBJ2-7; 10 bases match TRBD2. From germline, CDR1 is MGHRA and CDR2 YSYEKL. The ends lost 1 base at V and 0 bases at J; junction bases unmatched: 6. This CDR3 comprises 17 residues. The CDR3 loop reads CASSQVAGTSVSYEQYF. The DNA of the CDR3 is TGCGCCAGCAGCCAAGTGGCCGGGACTAGCGTCTCCTACGAGCAGTACTTC.

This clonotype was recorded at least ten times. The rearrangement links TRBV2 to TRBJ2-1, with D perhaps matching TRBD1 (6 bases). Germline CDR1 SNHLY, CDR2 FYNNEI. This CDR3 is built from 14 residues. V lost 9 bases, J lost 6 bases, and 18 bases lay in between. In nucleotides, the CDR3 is TGTGCCAGACAGGGACAAGTTGGTTTCAATGAGCAGTTCTTC. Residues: CARQGQVGFNEQFF.